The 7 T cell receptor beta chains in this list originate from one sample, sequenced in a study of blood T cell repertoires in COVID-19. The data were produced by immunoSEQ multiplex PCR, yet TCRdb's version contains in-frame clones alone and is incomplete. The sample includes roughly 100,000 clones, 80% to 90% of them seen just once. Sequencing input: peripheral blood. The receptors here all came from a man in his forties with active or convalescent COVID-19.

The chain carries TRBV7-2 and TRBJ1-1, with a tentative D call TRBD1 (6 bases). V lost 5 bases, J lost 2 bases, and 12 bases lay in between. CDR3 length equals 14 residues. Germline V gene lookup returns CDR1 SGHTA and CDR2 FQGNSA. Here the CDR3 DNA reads TGTGCCAGCAGCCGGATAGGGGGTAACACTGAAGCTTTCTTT. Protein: CASSRIGGNTEAFF.

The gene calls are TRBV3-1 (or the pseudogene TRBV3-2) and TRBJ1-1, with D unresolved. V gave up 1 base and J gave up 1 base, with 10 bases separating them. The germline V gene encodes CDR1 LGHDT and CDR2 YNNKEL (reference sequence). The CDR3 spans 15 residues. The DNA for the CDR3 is TGTGCCAGCAGCCAAGGTGCGGGGTCGAACACTGAAGCTTTCTTT. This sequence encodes CASSQGAGSNTEAFF.

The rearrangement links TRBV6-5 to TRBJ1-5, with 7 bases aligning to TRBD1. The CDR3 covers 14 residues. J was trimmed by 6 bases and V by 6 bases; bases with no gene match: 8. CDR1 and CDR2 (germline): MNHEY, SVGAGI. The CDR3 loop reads CASSSDRAVQPQHF. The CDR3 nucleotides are TGTGCCAGCAGCTCCGACAGGGCGGTTCAGCCCCAGCATTTT.

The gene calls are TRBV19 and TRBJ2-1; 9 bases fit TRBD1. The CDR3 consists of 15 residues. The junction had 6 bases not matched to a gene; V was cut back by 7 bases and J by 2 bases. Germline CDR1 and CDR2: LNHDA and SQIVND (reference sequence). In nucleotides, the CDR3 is TGTGCCAGTACTCACACAGGGGGCACCTACAATGAGCAGTTCTTC. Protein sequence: CASTHTGGTYNEQFF.

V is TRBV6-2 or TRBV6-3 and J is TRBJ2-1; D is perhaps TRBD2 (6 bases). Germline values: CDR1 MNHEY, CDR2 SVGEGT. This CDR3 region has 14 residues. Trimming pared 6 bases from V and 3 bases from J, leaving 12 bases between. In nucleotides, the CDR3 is TGTGCCAGCAGCCCGCCGGGGGTCTACAATGAGCAGTTCTTC. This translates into CASSPPGVYNEQFF.

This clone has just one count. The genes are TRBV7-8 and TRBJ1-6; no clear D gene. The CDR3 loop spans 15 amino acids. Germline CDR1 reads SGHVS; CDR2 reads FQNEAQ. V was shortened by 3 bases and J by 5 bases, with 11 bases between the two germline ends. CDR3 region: CASSFVGEDNSPLHF. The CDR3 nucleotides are TGTGCCAGCAGCTTTGTCGGTGAGGATAATTCACCCCTCCACTTT.

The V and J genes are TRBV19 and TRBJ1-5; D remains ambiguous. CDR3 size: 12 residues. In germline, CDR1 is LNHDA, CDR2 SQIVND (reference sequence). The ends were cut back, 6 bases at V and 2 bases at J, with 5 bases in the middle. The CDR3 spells CASRAGNQPQHF. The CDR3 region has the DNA TGTGCCAGTAGAGCCGGCAATCAGCCCCAGCATTTT. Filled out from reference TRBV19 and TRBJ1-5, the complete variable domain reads DGGITQSPKYLFRKEGQNVTLSCEQNLNHDAMYWYRQDPGQGLRLIYYSQIVNDFQKGDIAEGYSVSREKKESFPLTVTSAQKNPTAFYLCASRAGNQPQHFGDGTRLSIL.